The text below deals with one TCR beta chain. Its target is not known. The data are from a study of T cell repertoires in ileal Crohn's disease. About the research overall: Surgery for a complication: stricturing in around 60%, penetrating in approximately 40%. About half of patients got postoperative therapy: under twelve thiopurines, around 19 anti-TNF.

Study results and caveats: Active smokers at surgery had more clonal expansions than non-smokers. Compared with CD4 T cells, sorted CD8 cells carried more expanded clones.

Profiled with immunoSEQ multiplex PCR; TCRdb holds only in-frame clones, not every one. The sample has fewer than 20,000 clones; about 93% are singletons. There are 16 residues in the CDR3. V lost 4 bases to trimming and J lost 5 bases; unmatched junction nucleotides: 11. CDR1 and CDR2 from the germline V gene are MNHEY and SVGAGI. This clonotype was sampled from an adult with Crohn's disease. This sequence joins TRBV6-5 and TRBJ2-4; 7 bases fit TRBD1. What was sequenced was ileal tissue. CDR3 region: CASSFLTGITENIQYF. The DNA of the CDR3 is TGTGCCAGCAGTTTTCTGACAGGGATAACCGAAAACATTCAGTACTTC.